This TCR beta chain originates from a study of CD8 T cells in Susac syndrome. CDR3 length: 18 amino acids. Trimming left V 1 base short and J 10 bases short, with 23 bases between. Germline CDR1 reads MDHEN; CDR2 reads SYDVKM. Random hexamers were used to reverse transcribe roughly 0.5 to 1 ug of RNA. An immunoSEQ multiplex PCR generated amplified TCR beta CDR3 products spanning 54 Vbeta and 13 Jbeta. TCRdb re-called the immunoSEQ multiplex PCR reads through MiXCR, storing one row per CDR3 protein. The sample lists 85,000 to 90,000 distinct CDR3 sequences; about 93% were seen once. CD8+ and CD4+ blood T cells underwent TCR beta sequencing. Both CD4+ and CD8+ T cells were negatively isolated, and TEMRA cells underwent FACS enrichment.

This chain links TRBV28 with TRBJ1-6, with D perhaps matching TRBD1 (5 bases). Sequencing was done on a sample of CD8+ T cells from PBMCs. The TCR was taken from a human donor in good health. DNA of the CDR3: TGTGCCAGCAGTTTATTCGTCGGCAGGGACTCCATTGACTCACCCCTCCACTTT. Its translation: CASSLFVGRDSIDSPLHF.